This paragraph reports one TCR beta chain. TCRdb re-derived calls from the PCR reads in MiXCR, one entry per CDR3 protein. The sample holds approximately 15,000 distinct CDR3 sequences, 53% seen once. The sample is drawn from a study of tumor-infiltrating lymphocytes in oesophageal squamous cell carcinoma. This sequence originates from a male donor with esophageal squamous cell carcinoma. Sequenced input: esophageal tumor tissue.

CDR3 region: CASSVGETQYF. DNA of the CDR3: TGTGCCAGCAGCGTTGGAGAGACCCAGTACTTC. The chain employs TRBV7-6 and TRBJ2-5; D not certain. V was pared by 5 bases and J by 4 bases, with 5 bases between. Looked up from germline, CDR1 is SGHVS and CDR2 is FNYEAQ. The CDR3 consists of 11 residues. Looking up the rest from reference TRBV7-6 and TRBJ2-5 gives the full variable domain: GAGVSQSPRYKVTKRGQDVALRCDPISGHVSLYWYRQALGQGPEFLTYFNYEAQQDKSGLPNDRFSAERPEGSISTLTIQRTEQRDSAMYRCASSVGETQYFGPGTRLLVL.